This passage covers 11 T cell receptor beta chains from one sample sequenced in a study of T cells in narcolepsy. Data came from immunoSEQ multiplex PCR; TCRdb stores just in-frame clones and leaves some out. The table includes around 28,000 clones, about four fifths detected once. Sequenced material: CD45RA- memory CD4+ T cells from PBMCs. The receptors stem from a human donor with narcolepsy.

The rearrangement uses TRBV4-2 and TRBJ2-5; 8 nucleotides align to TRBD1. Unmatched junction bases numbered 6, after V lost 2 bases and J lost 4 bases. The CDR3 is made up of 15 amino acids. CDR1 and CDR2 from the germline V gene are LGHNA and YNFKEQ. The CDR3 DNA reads TGTGCCAGCAGCCAAAGGCAGGGGGCAAGAGAGACCCAGTACTTC. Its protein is CASSQRQGARETQYF.

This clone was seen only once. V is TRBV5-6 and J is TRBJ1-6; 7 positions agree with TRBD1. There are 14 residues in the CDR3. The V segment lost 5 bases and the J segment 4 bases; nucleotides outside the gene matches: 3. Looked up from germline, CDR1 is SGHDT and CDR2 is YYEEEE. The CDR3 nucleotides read TGTGCCAGCAGACCACAGGGGTATAATTCACCCCTCCACTTT. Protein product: CASRPQGYNSPLHF.

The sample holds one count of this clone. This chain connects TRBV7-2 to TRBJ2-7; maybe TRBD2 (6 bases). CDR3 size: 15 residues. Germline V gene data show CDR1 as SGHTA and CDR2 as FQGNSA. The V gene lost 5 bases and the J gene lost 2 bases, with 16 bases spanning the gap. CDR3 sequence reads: CASSRIRDSAYEQYF. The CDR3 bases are TGTGCCAGCAGCCGTATCCGGGACTCGGCCTACGAGCAGTACTTC.

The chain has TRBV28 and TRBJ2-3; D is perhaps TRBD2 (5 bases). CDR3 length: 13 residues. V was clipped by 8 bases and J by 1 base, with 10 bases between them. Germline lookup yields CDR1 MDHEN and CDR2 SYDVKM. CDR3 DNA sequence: TGTGCCAGCGGACTTCGAGGCACAGATACGCAGTATTTT. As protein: CASGLRGTDTQYF.

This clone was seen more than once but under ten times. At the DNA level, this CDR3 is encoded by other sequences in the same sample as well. CDR3 amino acids: CAWSGGDNQPQHF. Here the CDR3 DNA reads TGTGCCTGGAGTGGGGGGGACAATCAGCCCCAGCATTTT. The chain links TRBV30 to TRBJ1-5, with D perhaps matching TRBD1 (5 bases). The length of the CDR3 is 13 residues. Germline-derived CDR1 and CDR2 are GTSNPN and SVGIG (reference sequence). V gave up 1 base and J gave up 3 bases, with 7 bases separating them.

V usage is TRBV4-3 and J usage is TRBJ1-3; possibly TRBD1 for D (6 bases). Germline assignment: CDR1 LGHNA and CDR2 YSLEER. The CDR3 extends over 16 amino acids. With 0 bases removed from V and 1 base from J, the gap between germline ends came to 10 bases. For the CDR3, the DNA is TGCGCCAGCAGCCAAGACTCAGGGGTGTCTGGAAACACCATATATTTT. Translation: CASSQDSGVSGNTIYF.

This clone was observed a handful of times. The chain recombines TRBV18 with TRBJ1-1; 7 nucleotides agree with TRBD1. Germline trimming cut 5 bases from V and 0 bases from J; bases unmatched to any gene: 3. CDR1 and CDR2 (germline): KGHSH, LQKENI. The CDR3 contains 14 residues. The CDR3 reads CASSLGTVNTEAFF. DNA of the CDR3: TGTGCCAGCTCATTAGGGACAGTGAACACTGAAGCTTTCTTT.

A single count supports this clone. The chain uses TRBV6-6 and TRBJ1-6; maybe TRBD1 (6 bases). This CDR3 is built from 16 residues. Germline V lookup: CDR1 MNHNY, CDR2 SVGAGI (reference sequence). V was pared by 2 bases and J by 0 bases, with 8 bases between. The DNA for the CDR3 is TGTGCCAGCAGTTACATGGACAGCTCCTATAATTCACCCCTCCACTTT. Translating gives CASSYMDSSYNSPLHF.

The CDR3 reads CASSDAGGPDTQYF. CDR3 DNA sequence: TGTGCCAGCAGTGATGCGGGGGGACCCGATACGCAGTATTTT. V and J are TRBV25-1 and TRBJ2-3; 8 positions match TRBD2. The junction had 5 bases not matched to a gene; V was cut back by 3 bases and J by 6 bases. The CDR3 has 14 residues. CDR1 and CDR2 from the germline V gene are MGHDK and SYGVNS.

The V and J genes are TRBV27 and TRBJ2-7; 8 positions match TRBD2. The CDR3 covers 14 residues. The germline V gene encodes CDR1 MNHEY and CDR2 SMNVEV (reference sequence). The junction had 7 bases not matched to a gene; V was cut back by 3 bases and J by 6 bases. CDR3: CASSLIAGRSEQYF. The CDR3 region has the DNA TGTGCCAGCAGTTTGATAGCGGGGCGCTCCGAGCAGTACTTC.

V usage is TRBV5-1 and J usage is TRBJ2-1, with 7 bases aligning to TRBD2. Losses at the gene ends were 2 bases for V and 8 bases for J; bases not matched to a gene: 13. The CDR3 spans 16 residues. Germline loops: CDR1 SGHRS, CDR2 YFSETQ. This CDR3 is CASSLVSGPAGDEQFF. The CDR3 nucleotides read TGCGCCAGCAGCTTAGTGTCCGGGCCCGCGGGGGATGAGCAGTTCTTC.